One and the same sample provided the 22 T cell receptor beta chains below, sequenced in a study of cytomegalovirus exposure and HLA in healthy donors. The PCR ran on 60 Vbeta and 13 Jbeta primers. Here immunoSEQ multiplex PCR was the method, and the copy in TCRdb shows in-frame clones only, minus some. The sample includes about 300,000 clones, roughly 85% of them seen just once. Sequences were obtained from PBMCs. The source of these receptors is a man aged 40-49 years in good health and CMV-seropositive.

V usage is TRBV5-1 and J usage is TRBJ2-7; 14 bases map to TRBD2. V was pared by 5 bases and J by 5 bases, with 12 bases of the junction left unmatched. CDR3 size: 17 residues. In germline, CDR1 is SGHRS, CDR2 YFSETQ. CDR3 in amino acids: CASSFSGTSGRRHEQYF. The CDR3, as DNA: TGCGCCAGCAGTTTTTCCGGGACTAGCGGGAGAAGGCACGAGCAGTACTTC.

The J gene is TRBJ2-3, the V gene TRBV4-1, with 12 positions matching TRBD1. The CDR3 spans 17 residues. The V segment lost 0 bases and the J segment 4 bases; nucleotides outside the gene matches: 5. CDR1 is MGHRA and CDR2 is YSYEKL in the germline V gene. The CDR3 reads CASSQDLGTGGADTQYF. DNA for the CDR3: TGCGCCAGCAGCCAAGACCTGGGGACAGGGGGCGCAGATACGCAGTATTTT.

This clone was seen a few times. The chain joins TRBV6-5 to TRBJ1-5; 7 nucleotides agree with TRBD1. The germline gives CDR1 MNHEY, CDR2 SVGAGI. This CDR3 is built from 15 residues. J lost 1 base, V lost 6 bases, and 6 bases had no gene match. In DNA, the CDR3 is TGTGCCAGCAGATTAACAGGGGCGAGCAATCAGCCCCAGCATTTT. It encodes CASRLTGASNQPQHF.

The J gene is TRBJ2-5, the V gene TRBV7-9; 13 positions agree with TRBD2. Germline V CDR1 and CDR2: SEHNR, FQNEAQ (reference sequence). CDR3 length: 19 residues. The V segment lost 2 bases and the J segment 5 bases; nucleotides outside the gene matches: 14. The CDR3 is CASSLSGEYELAGGETQYF. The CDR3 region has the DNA TGTGCCAGCAGCTTATCGGGGGAATATGAACTAGCGGGAGGGGAGACCCAGTACTTC.

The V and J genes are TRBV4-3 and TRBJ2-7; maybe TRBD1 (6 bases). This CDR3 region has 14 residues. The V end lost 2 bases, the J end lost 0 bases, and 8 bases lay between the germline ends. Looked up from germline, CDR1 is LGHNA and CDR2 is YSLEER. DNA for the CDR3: TGCGCCAGCAGCCAAACGGGACACTCCTACGAGCAGTACTTC. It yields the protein CASSQTGHSYEQYF.

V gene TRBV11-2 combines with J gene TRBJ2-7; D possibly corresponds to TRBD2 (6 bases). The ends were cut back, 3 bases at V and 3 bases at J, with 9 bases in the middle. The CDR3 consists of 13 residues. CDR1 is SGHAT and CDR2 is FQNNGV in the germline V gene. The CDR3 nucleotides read TGTGCCAGCAGCTTCGGGAGTGTCTACGAGCAGTACTTC. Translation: CASSFGSVYEQYF.

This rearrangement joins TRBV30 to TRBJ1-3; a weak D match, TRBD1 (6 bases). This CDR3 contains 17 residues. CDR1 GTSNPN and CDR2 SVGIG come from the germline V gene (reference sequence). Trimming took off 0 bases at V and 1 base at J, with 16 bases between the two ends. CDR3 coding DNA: TGTGCCTGGAGTGTACCGGCAGGGGATTTGTCTGGAAACACCATATATTTT. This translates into CAWSVPAGDLSGNTIYF.

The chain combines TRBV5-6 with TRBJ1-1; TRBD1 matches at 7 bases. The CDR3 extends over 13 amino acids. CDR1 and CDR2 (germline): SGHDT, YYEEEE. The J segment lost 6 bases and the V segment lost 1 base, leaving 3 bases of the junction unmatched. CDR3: CASSLLGQPEAFF. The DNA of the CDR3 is TGTGCCAGCAGCTTGCTGGGACAGCCTGAAGCTTTCTTT.

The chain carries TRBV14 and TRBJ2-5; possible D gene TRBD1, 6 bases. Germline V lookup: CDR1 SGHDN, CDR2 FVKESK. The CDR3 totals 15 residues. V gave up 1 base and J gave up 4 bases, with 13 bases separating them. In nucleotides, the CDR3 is TGTGCCAGCAGCCAAGGAAGGGGGACCGGAGAGACCCAGTACTTC. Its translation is CASSQGRGTGETQYF.

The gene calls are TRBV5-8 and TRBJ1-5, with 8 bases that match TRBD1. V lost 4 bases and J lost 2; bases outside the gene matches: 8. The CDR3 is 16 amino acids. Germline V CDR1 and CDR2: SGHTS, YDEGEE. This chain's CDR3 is CASSADREAGNQPQHF. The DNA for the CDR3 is TGTGCCAGCAGCGCGGACAGGGAGGCCGGCAATCAGCCCCAGCATTTT.

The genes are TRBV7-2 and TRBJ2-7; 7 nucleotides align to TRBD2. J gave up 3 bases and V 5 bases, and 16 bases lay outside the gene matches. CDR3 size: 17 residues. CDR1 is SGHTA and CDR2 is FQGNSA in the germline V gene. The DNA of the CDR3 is TGTGCCAGCAGCCTGGCGACAGTGCGGGGGTTGGGCTACGAGCAGTACTTC. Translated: CASSLATVRGLGYEQYF.

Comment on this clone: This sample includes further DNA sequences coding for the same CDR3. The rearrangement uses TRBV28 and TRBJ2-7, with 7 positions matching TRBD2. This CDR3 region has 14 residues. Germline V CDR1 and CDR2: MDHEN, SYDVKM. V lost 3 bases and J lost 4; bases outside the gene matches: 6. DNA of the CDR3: TGTGCCAGCAGTTTGCCGGGAGGTTCGTACGAGCAGTACTTC. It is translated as CASSLPGGSYEQYF.

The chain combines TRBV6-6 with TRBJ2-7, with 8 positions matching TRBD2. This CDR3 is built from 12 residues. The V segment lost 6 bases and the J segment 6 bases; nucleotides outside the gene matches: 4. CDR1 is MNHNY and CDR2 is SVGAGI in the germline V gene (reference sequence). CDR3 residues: CASRTLAAEQYF. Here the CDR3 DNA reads TGTGCCAGCAGGACACTAGCGGCCGAGCAGTACTTC.

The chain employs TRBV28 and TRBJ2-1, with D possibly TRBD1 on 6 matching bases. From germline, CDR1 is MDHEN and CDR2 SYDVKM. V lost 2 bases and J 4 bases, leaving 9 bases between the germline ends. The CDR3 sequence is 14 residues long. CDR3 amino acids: CASSLDRPYNEQFF. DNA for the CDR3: TGTGCCAGCAGTTTAGACAGGCCGTACAATGAGCAGTTCTTC.

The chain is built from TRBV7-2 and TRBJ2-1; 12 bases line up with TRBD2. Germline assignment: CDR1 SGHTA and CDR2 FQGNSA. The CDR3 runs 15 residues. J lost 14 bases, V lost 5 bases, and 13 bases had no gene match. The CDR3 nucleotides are TGTGCCAGCAGCCCAGGACTAGCGGGAAACAACGGGGAGTTCTTC. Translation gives CASSPGLAGNNGEFF.

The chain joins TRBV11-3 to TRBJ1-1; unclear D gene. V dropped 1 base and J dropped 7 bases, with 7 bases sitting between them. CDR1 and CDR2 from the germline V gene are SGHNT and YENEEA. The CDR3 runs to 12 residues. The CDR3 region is CASSLAYGEAFF. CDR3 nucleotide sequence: TGTGCCAGCAGCTTAGCTTACGGTGAAGCTTTCTTT. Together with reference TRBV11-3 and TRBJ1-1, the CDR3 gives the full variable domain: EAGVVQSPRYKIIEKKQPVAFWCNPISGHNTLYWYLQNLGQGPELLIRYENEEAVDDSQLPKDRFSAERLKGVDSTLKIQPAELGDSAVYLCASSLAYGEAFFGQGTRLTVV.

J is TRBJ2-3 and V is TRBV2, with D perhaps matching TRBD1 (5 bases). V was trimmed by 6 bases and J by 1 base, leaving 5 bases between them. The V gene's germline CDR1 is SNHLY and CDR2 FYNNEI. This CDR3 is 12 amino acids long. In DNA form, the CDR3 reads TGTGCCAGCAGACAGGGCACAGATACGCAGTATTTT. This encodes CASRQGTDTQYF. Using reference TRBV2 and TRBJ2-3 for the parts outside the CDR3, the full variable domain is EPEVTQTPSHQVTQMGQEVILRCVPISNHLYFYWYRQILGQKVEFLVSFYNNEISEKSEIFDDQFSVERPDGSNFTLKIRSTKLEDSAMYFCASRQGTDTQYFGPGTRLTVL.

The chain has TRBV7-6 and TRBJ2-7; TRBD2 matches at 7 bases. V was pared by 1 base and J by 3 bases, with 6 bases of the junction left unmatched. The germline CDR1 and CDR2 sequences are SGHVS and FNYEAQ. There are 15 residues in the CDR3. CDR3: CASSLGEGPHYEQYF. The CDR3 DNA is TGTGCCAGCAGCTTAGGGGAGGGCCCCCACTACGAGCAGTACTTC. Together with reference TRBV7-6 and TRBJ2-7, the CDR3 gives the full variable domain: GAGVSQSPRYKVTKRGQDVALRCDPISGHVSLYWYRQALGQGPEFLTYFNYEAQQDKSGLPNDRFSAERPEGSISTLTIQRTEQRDSAMYRCASSLGEGPHYEQYFGPGTRLTVT.

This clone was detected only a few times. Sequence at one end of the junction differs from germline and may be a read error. The CDR3 sequence: CASRTNRGSSQPQHF. As DNA, the CDR3 is TGCGCCAGCAGAACGAACAGGGGGAGCAGTCAGCCCCAGCATTTT. This chain uses TRBV4-3 with TRBJ1-5; 8 positions match TRBD1. CDR1 and CDR2 (germline): LGHNA, YSLEER. The CDR3 runs 15 residues.

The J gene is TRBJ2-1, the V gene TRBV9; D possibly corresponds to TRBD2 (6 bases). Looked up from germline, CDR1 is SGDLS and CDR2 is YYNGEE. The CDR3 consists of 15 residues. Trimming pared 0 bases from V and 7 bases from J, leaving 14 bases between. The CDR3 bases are TGTGCCAGCAGCGTAGGCCCTGGAGGGTGGAATGAGCAGTTCTTC. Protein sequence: CASSVGPGGWNEQFF.

In DNA, the CDR3 is TGTGCCAGCAAAGACAGGGCGGGCTATGGCTACACCTTC. Translating it yields CASKDRAGYGYTF. V is TRBV5-6 and J is TRBJ1-2; 7 bases align to TRBD1. The trim removed 6 bases at V and 4 bases at J, leaving 6 bases unmatched. The germline V gene has CDR1 SGHDT and CDR2 YYEEEE. This CDR3 region has 13 residues.

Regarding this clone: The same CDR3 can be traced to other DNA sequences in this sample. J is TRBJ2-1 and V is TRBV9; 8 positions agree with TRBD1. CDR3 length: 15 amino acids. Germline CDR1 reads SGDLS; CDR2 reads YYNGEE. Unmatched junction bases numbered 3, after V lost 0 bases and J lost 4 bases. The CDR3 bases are TGTGCCAGCAGCGTAGCAGGGGGCCCTTACAATGAGCAGTTCTTC. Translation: CASSVAGGPYNEQFF.